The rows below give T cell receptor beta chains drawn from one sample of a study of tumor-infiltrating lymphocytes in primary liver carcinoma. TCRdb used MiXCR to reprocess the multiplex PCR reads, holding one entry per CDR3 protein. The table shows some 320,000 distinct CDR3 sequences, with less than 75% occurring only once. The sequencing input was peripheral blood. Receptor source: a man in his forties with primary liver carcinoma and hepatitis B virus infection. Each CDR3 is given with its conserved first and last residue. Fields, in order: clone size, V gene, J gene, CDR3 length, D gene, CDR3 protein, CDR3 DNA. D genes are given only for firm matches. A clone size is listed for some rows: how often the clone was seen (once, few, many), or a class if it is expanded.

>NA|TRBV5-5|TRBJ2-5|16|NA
CASSLVASPLQETQHF
TGTGCCAGCAGCTTGGTCGCCAGTCCCCTCCAAGAGACCCAGCACTTT
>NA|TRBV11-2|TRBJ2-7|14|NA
CASSLAIHSDEQYF
TGTGCTAGCAGCTTAGCCATCCATAGCGACGAGCAGTACTTC
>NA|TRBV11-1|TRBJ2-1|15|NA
CASSRYSSSYNEQFF
TGTGCCAGCAGCCGCTACTCTAGCTCCTACAATGAGCAGTTCTTC
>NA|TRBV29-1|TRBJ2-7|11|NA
CIAGQGNEQYF
TGCATCGCAGGGCAGGGGAACGAGCAGTACTTC
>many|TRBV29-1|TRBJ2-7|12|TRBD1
CSVRTGIYEQYF
TGCAGCGTTCGGACAGGGATATACGAGCAGTACTTC
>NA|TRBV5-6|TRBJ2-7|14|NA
CASTLGLSLYERYF
TGTGCCAGCACCCTGGGTCTATCCCTCTACGAGCGGTACTTC
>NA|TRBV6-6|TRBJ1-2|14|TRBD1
CASSSGTGTYGYTF
TGTGCCAGCAGCTCCGGGACAGGGACCTATGGCTACACCTTC
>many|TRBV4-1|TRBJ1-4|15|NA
CASSARGTSGEKLFF
TGCGCCAGCAGCGCCCGAGGAACAAGCGGGGAAAAACTGTTTTTT
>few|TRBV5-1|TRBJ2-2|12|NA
CASSFQSGELFF
TGCGCCAGCAGCTTCCAGTCCGGGGAGCTGTTTTTT
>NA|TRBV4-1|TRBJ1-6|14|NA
CASSQDEGGTLLHF
TGCGCCAGCAGCCAAGATGAAGGGGGGACACTCCTCCACTTT
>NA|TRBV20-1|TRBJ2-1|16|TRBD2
CSARRVAGGVYNEQFF
TGCAGTGCTAGAAGGGTAGCGGGAGGTGTTTACAATGAGCAGTTCTTC
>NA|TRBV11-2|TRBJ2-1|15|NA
CAGSLDGTPYNEQFF
TGTGCCGGCAGCTTAGACGGGACACCTTACAATGAGCAGTTCTTC